What follows is one T cell receptor beta chain and its context. Assay: immunoSEQ multiplex PCR; the TCRdb copy retains only in-frame clones and omits some. The sample consists of fewer than 700,000 clones, over 75% of them appearing once. The sample comes from a study of shared T cell receptors in the human thymus. Unmatched junction bases numbered 12, after V lost 4 bases and J lost 4 bases. The length of the CDR3 is 16 residues. Germline CDR1 and CDR2: LNHDA and SQIVND (reference sequence). This sample was also put to use in a study of human thymus T cells. That study adds: Among the donors, all were healthy Finnish infants having corrective surgery for congenital heart defects. Biased V and J segment usage appeared in thymus and peripheral blood. Thymic repertoires of unrelated individuals were reported in related research to overlap highly.

Sequenced: thymocytes. The clonotype comes from a boy under two years old with a congenital heart defect. The chain carries TRBV19 and TRBJ1-2, with 7 bases fitting TRBD1. The CDR3 DNA reads as TGTGCCAGTAGTACCATCGGGACAGAAGATCTCTATGGCTACACCTTC. Translated: CASSTIGTEDLYGYTF.